The T cell receptor (beta chain) described here comes from a study of early T cells in non-severe SARS-CoV-2 infection. The wider study: Sequencing input comprised bulk RNA from unsorted whole blood; chain pairing was not available. Study-level results: Database matching using VDJdb favored anti-spike CD8 responses, with private and CD4 specificities left missing.

This clonotype was counted ten times or more. Its antigen is not known. Attached unique molecular identifiers marked individual cDNA molecules. TCRdb analysed the 5' RACE reads with MiXCR anew, one entry per CDR3 protein. The table has 75,000 to 90,000 distinct CDR3 sequences, around 9.3% seen once. Unmatched junction bases numbered 2, after V lost 2 bases and J lost 5 bases. Per germline, CDR1 SGHNT and CDR2 YYREEE (reference sequence). The CDR3 covers 13 residues. The chain employs TRBV5-4 and TRBJ2-5; 8 bases are shared with TRBD2. The starting material was whole blood, obtained at baseline. The sequence came from an adult who was a healthcare worker with PCR-confirmed SARS-CoV-2 infection or an uninfected control (not recorded which). CDR3 region: CASSLAGAETQYF. Here the CDR3 DNA reads TGTGCCAGCAGCTTAGCGGGAGCGGAGACCCAGTACTTC.